Listed here are 30 T cell receptor beta chains from one sample, sequenced in a study of blood T cell repertoires in COVID-19. The table came from immunoSEQ multiplex PCR; TCRdb's copy has only in-frame clones and leaves some out. The sample records more than 300,000 clones, 90% being singletons. The sample was PBMCs or T cells enriched from blood (not recorded which). Every receptor here comes from a woman younger than 45 who had been exposed to COVID-19.

This rearrangement joins TRBV20-1 to TRBJ1-3; D possibly corresponds to TRBD1 (6 bases). Germline V lookup: CDR1 DFQATT, CDR2 SNEGSKA (reference sequence). Trimming stripped 5 bases from V and 4 bases from J, with 6 bases between. The CDR3 extends over 11 amino acids. The DNA of the CDR3 is TGCAGTGCTGACAGGGGAAACACCATATATTTT. Translation: CSADRGNTIYF.

The V and J genes are TRBV10-3 and TRBJ2-5; TRBD2 matches at 8 bases. The CDR3 covers 16 residues. Germline V gene data show CDR1 as ENHRY and CDR2 as SYGVKD. The V segment lost 4 bases and the J segment 4 bases; nucleotides outside the gene matches: 11. The CDR3 region has the DNA TGTGCCATCAGTGCCCAGGAGCGGGGGACGGGAGAGACCCAGTACTTC. Translated: CAISAQERGTGETQYF.

The chain uses TRBV6-5 and TRBJ2-1, with 8 bases fitting TRBD1. Germline V gene sequence: CDR1 MNHEY, CDR2 SVGAGI. The CDR3 consists of 16 residues. Unmatched junction bases numbered 9, after V lost 0 bases and J lost 8 bases. The CDR3 nucleotides are TGTGCCAGCAGTTACTCTTTTGGACAGGGTATGGATGAGCAGTTCTTC. This encodes CASSYSFGQGMDEQFF.

The rearrangement links TRBV11-3 to TRBJ1-1, with TRBD1 as a possible D gene (6 bases). Trimming took off 3 bases at V and 4 bases at J, with 12 bases between the two ends. The length of the CDR3 is 14 residues. Germline CDR1 is SGHNT and CDR2 is YENEEA. CDR3 protein: CASSLGGPGTEAFF. As DNA, the CDR3 is TGTGCCAGCAGCTTGGGGGGGCCTGGCACTGAAGCTTTCTTT.

The table lists this clone with a count of one. This chain joins TRBV5-1 and TRBJ2-7; no firm D call. Trimming stripped 0 bases from V and 1 base from J, with 5 bases between. Germline CDR1 and CDR2: SGHRS and YFSETQ. CDR3 size: 13 residues. CDR3 protein: CASSLGVSYEQYF. DNA of the CDR3: TGCGCCAGCAGCTTGGGCGTGTCCTACGAGCAGTACTTC.

The V call is TRBV10-3, the J call TRBJ1-6; D is undetermined. CDR3 size: 16 residues. The ends were cut back, 3 bases at V and 3 bases at J, with 12 bases in the middle. Germline V gene lookup returns CDR1 ENHRY and CDR2 SYGVKD. CDR3 nucleotides: TGTGCCATCAGTGACTCGATCGGGGTCTATAATTCACCCCTCCACTTT. Encoded protein: CAISDSIGVYNSPLHF.

The V and J genes are TRBV7-2 and TRBJ1-5; the D gene is possibly TRBD1 (5 bases). The CDR3 contains 15 residues. Germline loops: CDR1 SGHTA, CDR2 FQGNSA. Deletions cut 1 base from V and 7 bases from J, with 14 bases between. The CDR3 reads CASSLVGGLGQPQHF. The CDR3 DNA reads as TGTGCCAGCAGCTTAGTGGGGGGTTTGGGCCAGCCCCAGCATTTT.

The chain links TRBV5-1 to TRBJ2-3; tentative D call: TRBD2 (6 bases). CDR1 is SGHRS and CDR2 is YFSETQ in the germline V gene. V was cut by 6 bases and J by 6 bases, with 17 bases left in between. There are 14 residues in the CDR3. The CDR3 sequence is CASNSRLGRDTQYF. The CDR3 nucleotides are TGCGCCAGCAACTCCCGACTAGGAAGGGATACGCAGTATTTT.

J is TRBJ2-7 and V is TRBV7-8; D is uncertain. V was pared by 5 bases and J by 7 bases, with 12 bases between. Germline loops: CDR1 SGHVS, CDR2 FQNEAQ. The CDR3 covers 12 residues. The CDR3 spells CASSTRSREQYF. The CDR3 DNA is TGTGCCAGCAGCACTCGGTCCAGGGAGCAGTACTTC.

This clone was seen at least ten times. This rearrangement joins TRBV3-1 (or the pseudogene TRBV3-2) to TRBJ2-3; possibly TRBD1 for D (5 bases). The V gene lost 2 bases and the J gene lost 3 bases, with 9 bases spanning the gap. Germline V gives CDR1 LGHDT, CDR2 YNNKEL (reference sequence). The CDR3 sequence is 14 residues long. The CDR3 loop reads CASSQPYRTDTQYF. CDR3 sequence (DNA): TGTGCCAGCAGCCAACCTTACAGGACAGATACGCAGTATTTT.

The chain uses TRBV27 and TRBJ1-2; 7 bases map to TRBD1. This CDR3 is 16 amino acids long. V lost 0 bases and J lost 3; bases outside the gene matches: 7. Germline V lookup: CDR1 MNHEY, CDR2 SMNVEV (reference sequence). CDR3 sequence (DNA): TGTGCCAGCAGTTTATCCGGGGACAGCCTGGACTATGGCTACACCTTC. Its translation: CASSLSGDSLDYGYTF.

This sequence joins TRBV2 and TRBJ1-1; no firm D call. Germline-derived CDR1 and CDR2 are SNHLY and FYNNEI. CDR3 length: 12 residues. Trimming stripped 2 bases from V and 7 bases from J, with 8 bases between. CDR3 loop: CASSEWQDEAFF. For the CDR3, the DNA is TGTGCCAGCAGTGAATGGCAGGATGAAGCTTTCTTT.

This chain uses TRBV9 with TRBJ1-2; no firm D call. The CDR3 loop spans 11 amino acids. Germline assignment: CDR1 SGDLS and CDR2 YYNGEE. Deletions cut 0 bases from V and 10 bases from J, with 7 bases between. The CDR3 is CASSVGLYYTF. The CDR3 coding sequence is TGTGCCAGCAGCGTAGGGCTTTACTACACCTTC.

Comments on this clone: The sample carries other DNA sequences with the same CDR3. The chain couples TRBV19 to TRBJ1-6; TRBD1 matches at 7 bases. After removal of 4 bases from V and 7 bases from J, the junction contained 7 bases not matched to a gene. Per germline, CDR1 LNHDA and CDR2 SQIVND (reference sequence). The CDR3 runs 15 residues. In nucleotides, the CDR3 is TGTGCCAGTAGTACTTGGACAGGCTACAATTCACCCCTCCACTTT. Translated, it gives CASSTWTGYNSPLHF. Full variable domain (rest looked up from reference TRBV19 and TRBJ1-6): DGGITQSPKYLFRKEGQNVTLSCEQNLNHDAMYWYRQDPGQGLRLIYYSQIVNDFQKGDIAEGYSVSREKKESFPLTVTSAQKNPTAFYLCASSTWTGYNSPLHFGNGTRLTVT.

The chain carries TRBV11-2 and TRBJ1-2; D gene uncertain. The V gene lost 4 bases and the J gene lost 4 bases, with 13 bases spanning the gap. CDR1 and CDR2 from the germline V gene are SGHAT and FQNNGV. The CDR3 loop spans 14 amino acids. CDR3 residues: CASSSTSYVYGYTF. DNA for the CDR3: TGTGCCAGCAGCTCCACCTCCTACGTCTATGGCTACACCTTC.

The chain couples TRBV5-1 to TRBJ1-2; 10 nucleotides align to TRBD1. The CDR3 is 14 amino acids. Unmatched junction bases numbered 6, after V lost 4 bases and J lost 6 bases. Germline assignment: CDR1 SGHRS and CDR2 YFSETQ. CDR3 amino acids: CASSNRTGGHGYTF. CDR3 bases: TGCGCCAGCAGCAACCGGACAGGGGGTCATGGCTACACCTTC.

The chain combines TRBV12-3 or TRBV12-4 with TRBJ1-6, with D hard to call. The CDR3 has 13 residues. V lost 1 base and J lost 9, with 7 bases in between. CDR3 residues: CASSLDSLSPLHF. The CDR3 DNA sequence: TGTGCCAGCAGTTTAGACTCACTTTCACCCCTCCACTTT.

The chain recombines TRBV19 with TRBJ1-2; 8 bases align to TRBD1. The germline V gene has CDR1 LNHDA and CDR2 SQIVND (reference sequence). V lost 8 bases and J lost 5; bases outside the gene matches: 13. The CDR3 is made up of 15 amino acids. CDR3 region: CASHGTGEIFYGYTF. The CDR3 region has the DNA TGTGCCAGTCACGGGACAGGCGAAATCTTTTATGGCTACACCTTC. Full variable domain (rest looked up from reference TRBV19 and TRBJ1-2): DGGITQSPKYLFRKEGQNVTLSCEQNLNHDAMYWYRQDPGQGLRLIYYSQIVNDFQKGDIAEGYSVSREKKESFPLTVTSAQKNPTAFYLCASHGTGEIFYGYTFGSGTRLTVV.

V gene TRBV24-1 combines with J gene TRBJ2-2, with 10 bases matching TRBD1. The CDR3 contains 16 residues. V was pared by 1 base and J by 6 bases, with 4 bases of the junction left unmatched. Germline V CDR1 and CDR2: KGHDR, SFDVKD. This chain's CDR3 is CATSDFLGTGAGELFF. The CDR3 nucleotides are TGTGCCACCAGTGATTTCCTCGGGACAGGGGCCGGGGAGCTGTTTTTT.

The rearrangement links TRBV5-1 to TRBJ2-1, with D perhaps TRBD2 (7 bases). The germline V gene encodes CDR1 SGHRS and CDR2 YFSETQ. V lost 4 bases and J 0 bases, leaving 20 bases between the germline ends. There are 18 residues in the CDR3. The CDR3 region has the DNA TGCGCCAGCAGCGGCGGGGGCTGGGTCCACAGCTCCTACAATGAGCAGTTCTTC. Translation gives CASSGGGWVHSSYNEQFF. Using reference TRBV5-1 and TRBJ2-1 for the parts outside the CDR3, the full variable domain is KAGVTQTPRYLIKTRGQQVTLSCSPISGHRSVSWYQQTPGQGLQFLFEYFSETQRNKGNFPGRFSGRQFSNSRSEMNVSTLELGDSALYLCASSGGGWVHSSYNEQFFGPGTRLTVL.

The CDR3 sequence: CASSQVSVNSPLHF. The CDR3 bases are TGCGCCAGCAGCCAAGTGTCAGTGAATTCACCCCTCCACTTT. This chain uses TRBV4-1 with TRBJ1-6; D call uncertain. CDR3 size: 14 residues. V dropped 1 base and J dropped 7 bases, with 8 bases sitting between them. CDR1 MGHRA and CDR2 YSYEKL come from the germline V gene.

This chain joins TRBV5-5 and TRBJ2-1; TRBD1 matches 7 bases. Trimming cost V 2 bases and J 8 bases; bases outside gene matches: 4. The CDR3 has 13 residues. The germline CDR1 and CDR2 sequences are SGHKS and YYEKEE (reference sequence). In DNA, the CDR3 is TGTGCCAGCAGCTTTGACAGGGAGTATGAGCAGTTCTTC. This translates into CASSFDREYEQFF.

The V gene is TRBV5-1, the J gene TRBJ2-1; D may be TRBD2 (7 bases). Deletions cut 3 bases from V and 7 bases from J, with 14 bases between. CDR1 is SGHRS and CDR2 is YFSETQ in the germline V gene. There are 14 residues in the CDR3. The CDR3 spells CASSWGGGTNEQFF. CDR3 nucleotide sequence: TGCGCCAGCAGCTGGGGCGGGGGCACGAATGAGCAGTTCTTC.

The CDR3 spells CASSMPGREPQHF. The DNA of the CDR3 is TGTGCCAGTAGTATGCCAGGGAGGGAGCCCCAGCATTTT. The chain uses TRBV19 and TRBJ1-5; TRBD1 might be the D (5 bases). The ends were cut back, 3 bases at V and 8 bases at J, with 11 bases in the middle. The CDR3 extends over 13 amino acids. In germline, CDR1 is LNHDA, CDR2 SQIVND (reference sequence).

The J gene is TRBJ2-3, the V gene TRBV3-1 (or the pseudogene TRBV3-2); TRBD2 matches at 12 bases. The CDR3 consists of 15 residues. Per the germline V gene, CDR1 is LGHDT and CDR2 is YNNKEL (reference sequence). Unmatched junction bases numbered 4, after V lost 5 bases and J lost 4 bases. CDR3 region: CASSSRTSGADTQYF. The CDR3 DNA reads as TGTGCCAGCAGCTCCCGGACTAGCGGGGCAGATACGCAGTATTTT.

A remark on this clone: This specimen includes other DNA sequences encoding the same CDR3. V gene TRBV2 combines with J gene TRBJ2-2; D unresolved. The CDR3 contains 12 residues. CDR1 is SNHLY and CDR2 is FYNNEI in the germline V gene. Between the trimmed V and J ends, which lost 4 bases and 3 bases, there was a span of 3 bases. CDR3 nucleotides: TGTGCCAGCAGTGTCTACACCGGGGAGCTGTTTTTT. It codes for CASSVYTGELFF.

V gene TRBV11-2 combines with J gene TRBJ1-6; D perhaps matches TRBD1 (5 bases). V was shortened by 6 bases and J by 0 bases, with 21 bases between the two germline ends. The CDR3 has 19 amino acids. The germline gives CDR1 SGHAT, CDR2 FQNNGV. The CDR3 protein is CASSPRQIRYSSYNSPLHF. CDR3 sequence (DNA): TGTGCCAGCAGTCCTAGACAGATACGGTACAGCTCCTATAATTCACCCCTCCACTTT.

The chain carries TRBV6-5 and TRBJ1-4; 7 bases match TRBD1. The CDR3 has 14 residues. V lost 2 bases and J lost 7; bases outside the gene matches: 4. Germline CDR1 reads MNHEY; CDR2 reads SVGAGI. CDR3 region: CASSYDREAEKLFF. As DNA, the CDR3 is TGTGCCAGCAGTTACGACAGGGAGGCTGAAAAACTGTTTTTT.

The chain employs TRBV14 and TRBJ1-2; D ambiguous. The CDR3 covers 13 residues. Germline CDR1 and CDR2: SGHDN and FVKESK. Between the trimmed V and J ends, which lost 2 bases and 4 bases, there was a span of 8 bases. Here the CDR3 DNA reads TGTGCCAGCAGCCAACACTTCCGCTATGGCTACACCTTC. As protein: CASSQHFRYGYTF.

CDR3 amino acids: CASGGQPGPAGGYTF. The CDR3 nucleotides are TGTGCTAGTGGTGGCCAACCGGGACCAGCGGGAGGCTACACCTTC. This chain connects TRBV12-5 to TRBJ1-2; the D gene is possibly TRBD1 (5 bases). V was trimmed by 5 bases and J by 8 bases, leaving 21 bases between them. The CDR3 has 15 residues. Per germline, CDR1 LGHNT and CDR2 FRNRAP.